This T cell receptor (beta chain) was profiled in a study of T cells expressing NK-cell markers. Study-wide background: The TCR beta repertoires were obtained from sorted CD3+CD56+NKG2C+, CD3+CD56+NKG2C- and CD3+CD56-NKG2C+ T cells. Just one sequenced donor of eight was HCMV-seronegative, while seven were seropositive.

TCRdb re-called the 5' RACE reads; every CDR3 protein appears as one record, without DNA. Recorded for this sample: approximately 550,000 distinct CDR3 sequences. A note on this clonotype: The antigen is undetermined.

Overall study results and limits: For a handful of donors, these clonotypes were likewise the leading ones in the CD3+CD56-NKG2C+ fraction.

CDR1 is MNHNS, CDR2 SASEGT, per germline. This CDR3 is built from 16 residues. The V and J genes are TRBV6-1 and TRBJ2-1. The specimen sequenced was blood T cells: a sorted CD56 or NKG2C T cell subset, CD4+ or CD8+ T cells, or bulk PBMC T cells (not recorded which). This receptor was identified in a man younger than 35 in good health. The CDR3 here is CASNINSNSNYNEQFF.